Shown below are 19 T cell receptor beta chains from a single sample sequenced in a study of patients and donors after allogeneic stem cell transplantation. TCRdb independently ran MiXCR on the RT-PCR reads; one entry per CDR3 protein. The sample records roughly 230,000 distinct CDR3 sequences, 14% being singletons. Material: blood, either unsorted or a sorted T cell fraction (not recorded which). These receptors all stem from a human donor who was either an allogeneic HSCT recipient or a stem cell or donor lymphocyte infusion donor (not recorded which). It is not recorded whose cells these are; they may come from a transplant donor.

This clonotype was seen more than once but under ten times. The chain links TRBV27 to TRBJ2-3; a possible D gene is TRBD2 (6 bases). Germline CDR1 reads MNHEY; CDR2 reads SMNVEV (reference sequence). Trimming took off 5 bases at V and 0 bases at J, with 12 bases between the two ends. The CDR3 extends over 15 amino acids. CDR3 DNA: TGTGCCAGCAGTCCACCGGGACTGAGCACAGATACGCAGTATTTT. Amino acids: CASSPPGLSTDTQYF.

This clonotype has a handful of counts. The chain is built from TRBV30 and TRBJ2-7; D is ambiguous. There are 18 residues in the CDR3. V was shortened by 6 bases and J by 0 bases, with 27 bases between the two germline ends. The V gene's germline CDR1 is GTSNPN and CDR2 SVGIG (reference sequence). The CDR3 region has the DNA TGTGCCTGCGACCCGAGAGGCAGGATTTCGGTCAGCTCCTACGAGCAGTACTTC. This gives the protein CACDPRGRISVSSYEQYF.

The rearrangement joins TRBV20-1 to TRBJ1-6, with 7 bases identical to TRBD1. V lost 0 bases to trimming and J lost 5 bases; unmatched junction nucleotides: 1. Germline CDR1 is DFQATT and CDR2 is SNEGSKA (reference sequence). The CDR3 runs 14 residues. CDR3 DNA sequence: TGCAGTGCTAGAGAAGGGACAGATAATTCACCCCTCCACTTT. Protein product: CSAREGTDNSPLHF.

The CDR3: CASSRIEFEAFF. The CDR3 DNA follows: TGTGCCAGCAGCAGGATAGAATTTGAAGCTTTCTTT. The genes are TRBV7-9 and TRBJ1-1, with unresolved D. Trimming removed 5 bases at V and 7 bases at J, with 11 bases between. The CDR3 is 12 amino acids. The germline V gene encodes CDR1 SEHNR and CDR2 FQNEAQ (reference sequence).

The table lists this clonotype with a few counts. J is TRBJ1-2 and V is TRBV7-2; weak D call: TRBD1 (6 bases). CDR3 length equals 14 residues. Germline V gives CDR1 SGHTA, CDR2 FQGNSA. V dropped 1 base and J dropped 4 bases, with 10 bases sitting between them. CDR3 nucleotides: TGTGCCAGCAGCTTAGAGGGGGTGACCTATGGCTACACCTTC. Translating it yields CASSLEGVTYGYTF.

This clonotype was observed a handful of times. The rearrangement uses TRBV5-1 and TRBJ2-5; D uncertain. The CDR3 is made up of 13 amino acids. V dropped 7 bases and J dropped 5 bases, with 15 bases sitting between them. Germline V gene lookup returns CDR1 SGHRS and CDR2 YFSETQ. The chain's CDR3 is CASHDRFGETQYF. The CDR3 DNA is TGCGCCAGCCACGACCGATTTGGGGAGACCCAGTACTTC.

The sample holds many counts of this clonotype. The V call is TRBV2, the J call TRBJ1-5; possible D gene TRBD1, 6 bases. The V and J ends lost 6 bases and 1 base respectively, with 19 bases between them. Germline lookup yields CDR1 SNHLY and CDR2 FYNNEI. The CDR3 is made up of 17 amino acids. CDR3 nucleotide sequence: TGTGCCAGCAGGACCGGTCAGGACAGAGCCAGCAATCAGCCCCAGCATTTT. This encodes CASRTGQDRASNQPQHF.

This clonotype has a handful of counts. The gene calls are TRBV12-3 or TRBV12-4 and TRBJ2-3, with 12 bases fitting TRBD2. V dropped 3 bases and J dropped 4; count of bases not matched to a gene: 14. This CDR3 has 19 amino acids. The CDR3 DNA sequence: TGTGCCAGCAGTTTTTCGTGGCTAGCGGGAGGGTTTGGGGCAGATACGCAGTATTTT. Its protein is CASSFSWLAGGFGADTQYF.

This clonotype came up many times. This chain uses TRBV6-2 or TRBV6-3 with TRBJ1-6; D not resolved. The CDR3 runs 14 residues. Trimming left V 6 bases short and J 0 bases short, with 6 bases between. Germline V gene sequence: CDR1 MNHEY, CDR2 SVGEGT. The DNA of the CDR3 is TGTGCCAGCAGACAGAGCTCCTATAATTCACCCCTCCACTTT. It translates to CASRQSSYNSPLHF.

This clonotype has just a few counts. The chain carries TRBV6-6 and TRBJ1-1, with D hard to call. Germline CDR1 MNHNY, CDR2 SVGAGI (reference sequence). The V end lost 8 bases, the J end lost 6 bases, and 7 bases lay between the germline ends. This CDR3 region has 10 residues. CDR3 nucleotide sequence: TGTGCCAGCGGGTCGGCTGAAGCTTTCTTT. As protein: CASGSAEAFF.

The chain couples TRBV7-9 to TRBJ2-5; a possible D gene is TRBD1 (5 bases). This CDR3 has 16 amino acids. CDR1 and CDR2 from the germline V gene are SEHNR and FQNEAQ (reference sequence). Trimming shortened V by 1 base and J by 1 base, and 13 bases separated the two germline ends. The CDR3 DNA follows: TGTGCCAGCAGCTTAGAAGGGGCGAGCAGCCAAGAGACCCAGTACTTC. This encodes CASSLEGASSQETQYF.

The chain links TRBV6-2 or TRBV6-3 to TRBJ1-1; TRBD1 agrees at 7 bases. After removal of 7 bases from V and 1 base from J, the junction contained 9 bases not matched to a gene. The CDR3 length is 15 residues. Germline CDR1 MNHEY, CDR2 SVGEGT. The CDR3 here is CASKGRGSENTEAFF. CDR3 DNA: TGTGCCAGCAAGGGCAGGGGGTCCGAGAACACTGAAGCTTTCTTT.

V and J are TRBV12-3 or TRBV12-4 and TRBJ2-3, with TRBD2 matching over 13 bases. V was clipped by 6 bases and J by 5 bases; unmatched bases: 8. This CDR3 contains 16 residues. The CDR3 DNA follows: TGTGCCAGCAGCGTTACTAGCGGGGGGGCTTTAGATACGCAGTATTTT. The encoded protein is CASSVTSGGALDTQYF.

The chain recombines TRBV20-1 with TRBJ2-7; perhaps TRBD2 as D (6 bases). Trimming took off 2 bases at V and 0 bases at J, with 14 bases between the two ends. The germline CDR1 and CDR2 sequences are DFQATT and SNEGSKA (reference sequence). There are 15 residues in the CDR3. The CDR3 here is CSARRREQSSYEQYF. In DNA, the CDR3 is TGCAGTGCTAGACGGAGGGAACAGTCCTCCTACGAGCAGTACTTC.

In regard to this clonotype: A much more abundant neighbour one base away suggests this may be a read error. The J gene is TRBJ1-1, the V gene TRBV11-2, with a tentative D call TRBD1 (6 bases). This CDR3 contains 14 residues. From germline, CDR1 is SGHAT and CDR2 FQNNGV. The CDR3 region has the DNA TGTGCCAGCAGCTCGGGTGGGAGGGACACTGAAGCTGTCTTT. Residues: CASSSGGRDTEAVF.

This clonotype was detected only a few times. The chain couples TRBV19 to TRBJ1-2, with no clear D. The CDR3 spans 15 residues. CDR1 and CDR2 (germline): LNHDA, SQIVND (reference sequence). V shed 9 bases and J shed 5 bases, with 22 bases lying between them. The CDR3 sequence: CASVRRTGSFYGYTF. CDR3 DNA sequence: TGTGCCAGCGTCAGGCGGACCGGGTCTTTTTATGGCTACACCTTC. The whole variable domain, remainder taken from reference TRBV19 and TRBJ1-2, is DGGITQSPKYLFRKEGQNVTLSCEQNLNHDAMYWYRQDPGQGLRLIYYSQIVNDFQKGDIAEGYSVSREKKESFPLTVTSAQKNPTAFYLCASVRRTGSFYGYTFGSGTRLTVV.

This clonotype was seen at least ten times. This chain connects TRBV18 to TRBJ2-1; perhaps TRBD2 as D (7 bases). The CDR3 loop spans 14 amino acids. The germline V gene encodes CDR1 KGHSH and CDR2 LQKENI. V lost 6 bases and J 5 bases, leaving 14 bases between the germline ends. CDR3 amino acids: CASSLTGGDNEQFF. DNA of the CDR3: TGTGCCAGCTCCCTTACGGGGGGCGACAATGAGCAGTTCTTC. Full variable domain (missing parts from reference TRBV18 and TRBJ2-1): NAGVMQNPRHLVRRRGQEARLRCSPMKGHSHVYWYRQLPEEGLKFMVYLQKENIIDESGMPKERFSAEFPKEGPSILRIQQVVRGDSAAYFCASSLTGGDNEQFFGPGTRLTVL.

This clonotype was recorded a few times. The CDR3 here is CAWRDRPSGNEQFF. In DNA form, the CDR3 reads TGTGCCTGGAGGGACCGGCCCTCAGGCAATGAGCAGTTCTTC. V and J are TRBV30 and TRBJ2-1; no definite D call. This CDR3 has 14 amino acids. Trimming left V 3 bases short and J 6 bases short, with 15 bases between. The V gene's germline CDR1 is GTSNPN and CDR2 SVGIG (reference sequence).

This clonotype was observed a few times. The V call is TRBV29-1, the J call TRBJ1-2; 7 bases map to TRBD1. Germline-derived CDR1 and CDR2 are SQVTM and ANQGSEA. This CDR3 is 14 amino acids long. Trimming took 4 bases from V and 5 from J; bases not matched to a gene: 10. The CDR3 region is CSVASDRESYGYTF. DNA for the CDR3: TGCAGCGTTGCCTCCGACAGGGAGTCGTATGGCTACACCTTC.